This passage covers 32 T cell receptor beta chains from one sample sequenced in a study of CD8+ T cells in alopecia areata. RNA extraction and reverse transcription yielded cDNA as sequencing template. Using immunoSEQ multiplex PCR, the repertoire was profiled, and TCRdb retains in-frame clones only, with some absent. The table has 65,000 to 95,000 clones, around 54% seen once. The sample was NKG2D-high CD8+ T cells sorted from blood. The source of these receptors is a human donor with alopecia areata.

The chain employs TRBV5-4 and TRBJ1-1; D not resolved. V lost 1 base, J lost 1 base, and 8 bases lay in between. This CDR3 has 14 amino acids. CDR1 and CDR2 (germline): SGHNT, YYREEE (reference sequence). The CDR3 coding sequence is TGTGCCAGCAGCTTGTTCTTGGAGAACACTGAAGCTTTCTTT. This encodes CASSLFLENTEAFF.

The rearrangement uses TRBV9 and TRBJ2-7; a possible D gene is TRBD1 (5 bases). The V and J ends lost 0 bases and 3 bases respectively, with 7 bases between them. The CDR3 spans 13 residues. Germline-derived CDR1 and CDR2 are SGDLS and YYNGEE. CDR3 sequence (DNA): TGTGCCAGCAGCGTAGGTGACAGCTACGAGCAGTACTTC. This translates into CASSVGDSYEQYF.

The chain employs TRBV2 and TRBJ2-3; the D call may be TRBD1 or TRBD2 (5 bases each). V dropped 8 bases and J dropped 0 bases, with 15 bases sitting between them. The CDR3 runs 15 residues. CDR1 SNHLY and CDR2 FYNNEI come from the germline V gene. CDR3 sequence (DNA): TGTGCCAGCCTTCCCGGGACCTCTAGCACAGATACGCAGTATTTT. Translating it yields CASLPGTSSTDTQYF.

In this sample, this clone turned up a few times. CDR3 DNA sequence: TGTGCCAGCAGCTTGCTAGCGGGGACAGATACGCAGTATTTT. Amino acid sequence: CASSLLAGTDTQYF. V gene TRBV11-2 combines with J gene TRBJ2-3, with 9 bases fitting TRBD2. Germline loops: CDR1 SGHAT, CDR2 FQNNGV. The CDR3 length is 14 residues. V was pared by 3 bases and J by 3 bases, with 1 base of the junction left unmatched.

This clone occurred once. The rearrangement links TRBV4-1 to TRBJ1-4, with a weak D call TRBD1 (6 bases). Germline V lookup: CDR1 MGHRA, CDR2 YSYEKL. This CDR3 contains 19 residues. Trimming removed 2 bases at V and 5 bases at J, with 24 bases between. The CDR3 DNA sequence: TGCGCCAGCAGCCAACTTCTAGATCCAAAGGGGGTCGGGAATGAAAAACTGTTTTTT. Its protein product is CASSQLLDPKGVGNEKLFF.

V gene TRBV5-6 combines with J gene TRBJ1-2; TRBD1 matches at 7 bases. The CDR3 is 14 residues long. Germline assignment: CDR1 SGHDT and CDR2 YYEEEE. V dropped 4 bases and J dropped 7; count of bases not matched to a gene: 10. The chain's CDR3 is CASSAPTGYAGYTF. The CDR3 bases are TGTGCCAGCAGCGCCCCGACAGGGTACGCTGGCTACACCTTC. Filled out from reference TRBV5-6 and TRBJ1-2, the complete variable domain reads DAGVTQSPTHLIKTRGQQVTLRCSPKSGHDTVSWYQQALGQGPQFIFQYYEEEERQRGNFPDRFSGHQFPNYSSELNVNALLLGDSALYLCASSAPTGYAGYTFGSGTRLTVV.

The rearrangement links TRBV5-1 to TRBJ2-1; 7 bases agree with TRBD2. The CDR3 contains 14 residues. CDR1 is SGHRS and CDR2 is YFSETQ in the germline V gene. V trimming: 2 bases; J trimming: 7 bases; junction bases outside the gene matches: 6. The CDR3 loop is CASSFGLEGNEQFF. The CDR3 coding sequence is TGCGCCAGCAGCTTTGGACTAGAAGGTAATGAGCAGTTCTTC.

The rearrangement links TRBV7-2 to TRBJ2-1; 8 bases are shared with TRBD2. Germline CDR1 reads SGHTA; CDR2 reads FQGNSA. This CDR3 contains 16 residues. The junction had 7 bases not matched to a gene; V was cut back by 1 base and J by 5 bases. CDR3 nucleotide sequence: TGTGCCAGCAGCTTAGTGGTAGCGGGGCTCGACAATGAGCAGTTCTTC. This encodes CASSLVVAGLDNEQFF.

This rearrangement joins TRBV27 to TRBJ2-3; D is unresolved. V shed 3 bases and J shed 2 bases, with 15 bases lying between them. This CDR3 has 16 amino acids. Germline V gene data show CDR1 as MNHEY and CDR2 as SMNVEV (reference sequence). The CDR3 spells CASSFGVAGITDTQYF. CDR3 coding DNA: TGTGCCAGCAGTTTTGGAGTGGCCGGCATCACAGATACGCAGTATTTT.

This rearrangement joins TRBV28 to TRBJ1-5, with D possibly matching TRBD1 (5 bases). The germline V gene has CDR1 MDHEN and CDR2 SYDVKM. This CDR3 has 15 residues. Trimming pared 3 bases from V and 5 bases from J, leaving 14 bases between. DNA for the CDR3: TGTGCCAGCAGTTTCCAGGGAAGGGTGCATCAGCCCCAGCATTTT. Translated: CASSFQGRVHQPQHF.

In its sample, this clone was seen a few times. The chain carries TRBV27 and TRBJ2-5; a weak D match, TRBD2 (7 bases). Looked up from germline, CDR1 is MNHEY and CDR2 is SMNVEV (reference sequence). V was shortened by 5 bases and J by 4 bases, with 14 bases between the two germline ends. This CDR3 comprises 14 residues. CDR3 sequence reads: CASSAGADGETQYF. The CDR3 DNA is TGTGCCAGCAGTGCGGGGGCCGATGGAGAGACCCAGTACTTC.

The chain is built from TRBV28 and TRBJ2-7; D is ambiguous. CDR1 is MDHEN, CDR2 SYDVKM, per germline. V was shortened by 5 bases and J by 3 bases, with 8 bases between the two germline ends. The CDR3 covers 12 residues. The CDR3 bases are TGTGCCAGCAGTCCGACCTTCTACGAGCAGTACTTC. This encodes CASSPTFYEQYF.

By proportion, this clone is medium-sized. The chain links TRBV5-4 to TRBJ2-2; D may correspond to TRBD1 or TRBD2 (6 bases each). This CDR3 has 16 residues. Trimming removed 3 bases from V and 6 bases from J, with 18 bases in between. The germline CDR1 and CDR2 sequences are SGHNT and YYREEE (reference sequence). The CDR3 nucleotides are TGTGCCAGCAGCTGGGACTCTACGAAGGGGGCCGGGGAGCTGTTTTTT. Protein: CASSWDSTKGAGELFF.

J is TRBJ2-5 and V is TRBV9; TRBD1 matches at 8 bases. The CDR3 sequence is 14 residues long. J was trimmed by 4 bases and V by 0 bases; bases with no gene match: 2. Germline CDR1 reads SGDLS; CDR2 reads YYNGEE. Here the CDR3 reads CASSVGGTGETQYF. CDR3 bases: TGTGCCAGCAGCGTAGGCGGGACAGGAGAGACCCAGTACTTC.

A few counts support this clone. This chain joins TRBV29-1 and TRBJ1-2; the match to TRBD1 covers 9 bases. With 4 bases clipped from V and 14 bases from J, the junction kept 8 bases outside the gene matches. The CDR3 sequence is 11 residues long. The V gene's germline CDR1 is SQVTM and CDR2 ANQGSEA. In DNA form, the CDR3 reads TGCAGCGTTGTGATACAGGGGGCGCAGACCTTC. It specifies CSVVIQGAQTF.

The chain is built from TRBV4-3 and TRBJ2-1; 8 nucleotides align to TRBD1. CDR3 length equals 17 residues. With 0 bases clipped from V and 4 bases from J, the junction kept 8 bases outside the gene matches. Germline CDR1 reads LGHNA; CDR2 reads YSLEER. The CDR3 nucleotides read TGCGCCAGCAGCCAAGACCCTTCGGGACAGGAATACAATGAGCAGTTCTTC. This sequence encodes CASSQDPSGQEYNEQFF.

The chain employs TRBV27 and TRBJ2-3; D may be TRBD1 (6 bases). The CDR3 totals 14 residues. Germline V gives CDR1 MNHEY, CDR2 SMNVEV (reference sequence). V lost 8 bases and J lost 6, with 18 bases in between. This CDR3 is CASGRGITGDTQYF. CDR3 bases: TGTGCCAGCGGGCGTGGGATAACAGGGGATACGCAGTATTTT.

This chain connects TRBV29-1 to TRBJ1-2, with TRBD1 matching 7 bases. Germline V gene data show CDR1 as SQVTM and CDR2 as ANQGSEA. The ends lost 3 bases at V and 4 bases at J; junction bases unmatched: 8. This CDR3 contains 14 residues. The chain's CDR3 is CSVDRDSSAYGYTF. In nucleotides, the CDR3 is TGCAGCGTTGACAGGGACAGTTCGGCCTATGGCTACACCTTC.

The chain employs TRBV29-1 and TRBJ2-7; no clear D gene. V lost 6 bases, J lost 0 bases, and 12 bases lay in between. Germline V gives CDR1 SQVTM, CDR2 ANQGSEA. The CDR3 has 13 residues. This CDR3 is CSVLCPDSYEQYF. In DNA, the CDR3 is TGCAGCGTCCTGTGTCCGGACTCCTACGAGCAGTACTTC.

This clone has just a few counts. The rearrangement links TRBV19 to TRBJ2-1; D call uncertain. Trimming removed 2 bases at V and 7 bases at J, with 9 bases between. CDR3 length equals 13 residues. Germline CDR1 and CDR2: LNHDA and SQIVND (reference sequence). The CDR3 DNA sequence: TGTGCCAGTAGTATAAGCCAGCTTAATGAGCAGTTCTTC. Protein product: CASSISQLNEQFF.

In this sample, this clone turned up once. The chain carries TRBV5-6 and TRBJ2-7; weak D call: TRBD2 (6 bases). Germline values: CDR1 SGHDT, CDR2 YYEEEE. Trimming left V 4 bases short and J 5 bases short, with 16 bases between. The CDR3 runs 14 residues. CDR3 in DNA: TGTGCCAGCAGCCGGGGACTGACTAGGCACGAGCAGTACTTC. This codes for CASSRGLTRHEQYF.

The chain couples TRBV11-2 to TRBJ2-5; D is unclear. The CDR3 runs to 12 residues. Trimming shortened V by 8 bases and J by 1 base, and 8 bases separated the two germline ends. Germline CDR1 reads SGHAT; CDR2 reads FQNNGV. The CDR3 nucleotides are TGTGCCAGCGAAAGATTCCAAGAGACCCAGTACTTC. Protein product: CASERFQETQYF.

The gene calls are TRBV29-1 and TRBJ2-7; D possibly corresponds to TRBD2 (5 bases). Germline V gene data show CDR1 as SQVTM and CDR2 as ANQGSEA. The CDR3 loop spans 15 amino acids. V was clipped by 5 bases and J by 1 base, with 18 bases between them. CDR3: CSVRAGEIRSYEQYF. CDR3 in DNA: TGCAGCGTTCGTGCCGGGGAAATCCGATCCTACGAGCAGTACTTC.

This clone has only one observation. The chain joins TRBV5-6 to TRBJ2-7; maybe TRBD2 (6 bases). This CDR3 is built from 17 residues. CDR1 and CDR2 (germline): SGHDT, YYEEEE. V shed 3 bases and J shed 3 bases, with 22 bases lying between them. CDR3: CASSSPLLEGKVYEQYF. CDR3 DNA: TGTGCCAGCAGCTCCCCACTTTTGGAGGGTAAGGTCTACGAGCAGTACTTC.

The gene calls are TRBV7-6 and TRBJ2-7; D not resolved. The V and J ends lost 1 base and 0 bases respectively, with 10 bases between them. The CDR3 is made up of 15 amino acids. The germline V gene encodes CDR1 SGHVS and CDR2 FNYEAQ. The CDR3 DNA sequence: TGTGCCAGCAGCTTAGGTACGGACGACTCCTACGAGCAGTACTTC. Its protein is CASSLGTDDSYEQYF. The full variable domain, with the rest looked up from reference TRBV7-6 and TRBJ2-7, is GAGVSQSPRYKVTKRGQDVALRCDPISGHVSLYWYRQALGQGPEFLTYFNYEAQQDKSGLPNDRFSAERPEGSISTLTIQRTEQRDSAMYRCASSLGTDDSYEQYFGPGTRLTVT.

In its sample, this clone was seen a few times. V is TRBV29-1 and J is TRBJ2-3; D may match TRBD1 or TRBD2 (5 bases each). Per the germline V gene, CDR1 is SQVTM and CDR2 is ANQGSEA. This CDR3 comprises 13 residues. The CDR3 DNA reads TGCAGTGGGACCGGGACCAACACAGATACGCAGTATTTT. As protein: CSGTGTNTDTQYF.

The V and J genes are TRBV7-9 and TRBJ2-7; tentative D call: TRBD2 (7 bases). Germline-derived CDR1 and CDR2 are SEHNR and FQNEAQ (reference sequence). V was pared by 8 bases and J by 0 bases, with 8 bases between. CDR3 length: 12 residues. This chain's CDR3 is CASGGASYEQYF. DNA for the CDR3: TGTGCCAGCGGGGGGGCCTCCTACGAGCAGTACTTC.

This sequence joins TRBV14 and TRBJ2-5; D unclear. V was shortened by 0 bases and J by 4 bases, with 18 bases between the two germline ends. CDR1 is SGHDN, CDR2 FVKESK, per germline. The CDR3 runs 17 residues. CDR3 in amino acids: CASSQEATFSSRETQYF. For the CDR3, the DNA is TGTGCCAGCAGCCAAGAGGCGACATTCTCGAGTCGAGAGACCCAGTACTTC.

This clone has more than one count but fewer than ten. The chain uses TRBV29-1 and TRBJ2-7; D remains unclear. The CDR3 is made up of 14 amino acids. The germline V and J ends were trimmed by 5 bases and 0 bases, with 14 bases remaining between them. The germline gives CDR1 SQVTM, CDR2 ANQGSEA. The CDR3 nucleotides read TGCAGCGTTACAAAGATGGACGGCTCCTACGAGCAGTACTTC. Amino acid sequence: CSVTKMDGSYEQYF.

V gene TRBV7-9 combines with J gene TRBJ2-2; D ambiguous. The CDR3 has 14 amino acids. V was pared by 1 base and J by 6 bases, with 9 bases between. The germline CDR1 and CDR2 sequences are SEHNR and FQNEAQ (reference sequence). CDR3 DNA sequence: TGTGCCAGCAGCTTAGAAGAGTCCGCCGGGGAGCTGTTTTTT. Its translation is CASSLEESAGELFF.

CDR3 coding DNA: TGTGCCAGCAGTCCCCAGGGGGCTCGCACCGGGGAGCTGTTTTTT. Residues: CASSPQGARTGELFF. V and J are TRBV28 and TRBJ2-2; 8 bases are a match to TRBD1. CDR3 length: 15 amino acids. Germline CDR1 MDHEN, CDR2 SYDVKM. The V and J ends lost 5 bases and 4 bases, in that order; junction bases with no gene match: 6. The whole variable domain, remainder taken from reference TRBV28 and TRBJ2-2, is DVKVTQSSRYLVKRTGEKVFLECVQDMDHENMFWYRQDPGLGLRLIYFSYDVKMKEKGDIPEGYSVSREKKERFSLILESASTNQTSMYLCASSPQGARTGELFFGEGSRLTVL.

Only a few counts were recorded for this clone. This chain joins TRBV11-2 and TRBJ1-6, with 8 positions matching TRBD1. This CDR3 contains 16 residues. J gave up 7 bases and V 0 bases, and 5 bases lay outside the gene matches. Germline CDR1 SGHAT, CDR2 FQNNGV. For the CDR3, the DNA is TGTGCCAGCAGCTTAGATGGGGACAGGCCCAATTCACCCCTCCACTTT. Its protein product is CASSLDGDRPNSPLHF.